Included here is one T cell receptor (beta chain) sequence, with context. This sample stems from a study of blood T cell repertoires in COVID-19. The data were produced by immunoSEQ multiplex PCR, yet TCRdb's version contains in-frame clones alone and is incomplete. The profile shows about 34,000 clones, 75% to 95% of them singletons. V was clipped by 5 bases and J by 4 bases; unmatched bases: 4. This CDR3 comprises 13 residues. Sequencing input: peripheral blood. This TCR derives from an elderly woman with acute or convalescent COVID-19. J is TRBJ1-2 and V is TRBV12-3 or TRBV12-4; 7 bases are a match to TRBD1. The CDR3 protein is CASSPGTAYGYTF. In nucleotides, the CDR3 is TGTGCCAGCAGTCCCGGGACAGCCTATGGCTACACCTTC.